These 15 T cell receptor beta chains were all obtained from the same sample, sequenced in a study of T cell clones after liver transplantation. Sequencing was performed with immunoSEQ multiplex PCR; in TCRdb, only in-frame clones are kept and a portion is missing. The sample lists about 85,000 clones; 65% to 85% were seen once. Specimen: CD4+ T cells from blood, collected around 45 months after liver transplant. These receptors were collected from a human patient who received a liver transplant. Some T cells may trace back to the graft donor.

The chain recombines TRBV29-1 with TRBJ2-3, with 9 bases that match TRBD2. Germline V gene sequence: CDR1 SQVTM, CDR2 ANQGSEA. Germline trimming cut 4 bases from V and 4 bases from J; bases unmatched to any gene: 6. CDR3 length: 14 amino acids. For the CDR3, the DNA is TGCAGCGTTGGGGCGGGAGGGGCCCCAGATACGCAGTATTTT. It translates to CSVGAGGAPDTQYF.

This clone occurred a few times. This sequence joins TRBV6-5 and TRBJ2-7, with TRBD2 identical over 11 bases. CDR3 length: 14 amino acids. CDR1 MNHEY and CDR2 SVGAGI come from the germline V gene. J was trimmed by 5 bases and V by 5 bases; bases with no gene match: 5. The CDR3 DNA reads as TGTGCCAGCAGTAGAACGACTAGCGGGAACGAGCAGTACTTC. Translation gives CASSRTTSGNEQYF.

CDR3 protein: CASSNERGRDTEAFF. The CDR3 nucleotides are TGTGCCAGCAGTAACGAGAGGGGGCGAGACACTGAAGCTTTCTTT. The V call is TRBV6-5, the J call TRBJ1-1; 7 bases fit TRBD1. Germline CDR1 is MNHEY and CDR2 is SVGAGI. J was trimmed by 3 bases and V by 5 bases; bases with no gene match: 9. The length of the CDR3 is 15 residues.

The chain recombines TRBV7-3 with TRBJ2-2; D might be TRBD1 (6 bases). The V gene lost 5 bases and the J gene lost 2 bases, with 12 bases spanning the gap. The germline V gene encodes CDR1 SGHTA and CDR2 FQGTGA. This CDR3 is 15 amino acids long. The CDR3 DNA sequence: TGTGCCAGCAGCCCCGGGACATATAACACCGGGGAGCTGTTTTTT. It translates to CASSPGTYNTGELFF.

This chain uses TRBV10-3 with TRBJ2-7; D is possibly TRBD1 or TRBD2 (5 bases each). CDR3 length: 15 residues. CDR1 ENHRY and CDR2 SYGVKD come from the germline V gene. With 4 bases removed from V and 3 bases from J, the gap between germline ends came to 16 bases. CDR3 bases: TGTGCCATCAGTGTGCTCCGGGACGGTGACTACGAGCAGTACTTC. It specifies CAISVLRDGDYEQYF.

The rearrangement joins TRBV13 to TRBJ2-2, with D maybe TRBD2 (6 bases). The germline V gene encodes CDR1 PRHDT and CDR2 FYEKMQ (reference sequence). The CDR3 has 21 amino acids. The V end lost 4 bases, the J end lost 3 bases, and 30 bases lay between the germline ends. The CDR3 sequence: CASSSLAAGTPRDRDTGELFF. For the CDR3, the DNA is TGTGCCAGCAGCTCCCTTGCGGCGGGGACCCCGAGGGATCGGGACACCGGGGAGCTGTTTTTT.

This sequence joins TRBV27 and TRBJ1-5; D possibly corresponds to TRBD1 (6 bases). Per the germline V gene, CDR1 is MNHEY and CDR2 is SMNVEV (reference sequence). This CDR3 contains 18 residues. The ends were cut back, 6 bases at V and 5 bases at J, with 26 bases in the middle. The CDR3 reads CASRGRGAPLQSDQPQHF. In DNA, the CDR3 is TGTGCCAGCAGAGGGCGGGGGGCGCCGCTCCAATCGGATCAGCCCCAGCATTTT.

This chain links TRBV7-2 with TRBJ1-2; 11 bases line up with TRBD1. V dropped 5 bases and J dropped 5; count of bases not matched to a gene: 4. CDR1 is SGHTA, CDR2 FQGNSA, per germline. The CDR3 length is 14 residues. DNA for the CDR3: TGTGCCAGCAGCCTGGGGACAGGGGGATATGGCTACACCTTC. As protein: CASSLGTGGYGYTF.

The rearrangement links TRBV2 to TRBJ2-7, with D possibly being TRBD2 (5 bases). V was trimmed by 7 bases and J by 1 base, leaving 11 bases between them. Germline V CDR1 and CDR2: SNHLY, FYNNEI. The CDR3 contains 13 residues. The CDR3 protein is CASTDGISYEQYF. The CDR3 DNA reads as TGTGCCAGCACCGACGGGATTTCCTACGAGCAGTACTTC.

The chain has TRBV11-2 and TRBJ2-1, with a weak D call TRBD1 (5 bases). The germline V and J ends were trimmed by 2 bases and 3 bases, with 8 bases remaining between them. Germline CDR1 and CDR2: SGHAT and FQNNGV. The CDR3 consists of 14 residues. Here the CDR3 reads CASSLLRGYNEQFF. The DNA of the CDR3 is TGTGCCAGCAGCTTATTAAGGGGCTACAATGAGCAGTTCTTC.

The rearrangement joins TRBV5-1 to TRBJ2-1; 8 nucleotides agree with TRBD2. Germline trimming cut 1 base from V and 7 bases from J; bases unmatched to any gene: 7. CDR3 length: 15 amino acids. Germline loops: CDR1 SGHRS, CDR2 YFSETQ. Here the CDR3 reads CASSLFPGLENEQFF. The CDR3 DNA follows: TGCGCCAGCAGCTTGTTTCCGGGACTAGAGAATGAGCAGTTCTTC.

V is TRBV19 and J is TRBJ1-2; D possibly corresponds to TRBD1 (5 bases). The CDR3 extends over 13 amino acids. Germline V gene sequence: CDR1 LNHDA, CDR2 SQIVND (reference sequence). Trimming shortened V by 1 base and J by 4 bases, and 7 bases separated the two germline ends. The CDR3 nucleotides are TGTGCCAGTAGTATAGGAGGGACCTATGGCTACACCTTC. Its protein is CASSIGGTYGYTF. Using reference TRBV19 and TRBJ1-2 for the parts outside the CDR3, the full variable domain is DGGITQSPKYLFRKEGQNVTLSCEQNLNHDAMYWYRQDPGQGLRLIYYSQIVNDFQKGDIAEGYSVSREKKESFPLTVTSAQKNPTAFYLCASSIGGTYGYTFGSGTRLTVV.

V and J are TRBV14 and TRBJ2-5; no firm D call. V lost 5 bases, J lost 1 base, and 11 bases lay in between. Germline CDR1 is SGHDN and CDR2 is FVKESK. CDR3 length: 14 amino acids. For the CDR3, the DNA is TGTGCCAGCAGCGATTTCAGAGCCCAAGAGACCCAGTACTTC. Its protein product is CASSDFRAQETQYF. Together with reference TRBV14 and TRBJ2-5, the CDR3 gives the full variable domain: EAGVTQFPSHSVIEKGQTVTLRCDPISGHDNLYWYRRVMGKEIKFLLHFVKESKQDESGMPNNRFLAERTGGTYSTLKVQPAELEDSGVYFCASSDFRAQETQYFGPGTRLLVL.

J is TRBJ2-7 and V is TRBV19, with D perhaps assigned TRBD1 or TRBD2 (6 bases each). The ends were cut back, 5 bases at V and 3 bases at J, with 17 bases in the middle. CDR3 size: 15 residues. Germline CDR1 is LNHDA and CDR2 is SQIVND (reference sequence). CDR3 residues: CASSPGRGRSYEQYF. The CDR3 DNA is TGTGCCAGTAGTCCAGGCCGGGGGCGTAGCTACGAGCAGTACTTC.

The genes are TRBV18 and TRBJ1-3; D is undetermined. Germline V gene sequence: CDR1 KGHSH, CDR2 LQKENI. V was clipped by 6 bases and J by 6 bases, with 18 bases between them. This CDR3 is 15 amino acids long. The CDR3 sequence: CASSPGLPRENTIYF. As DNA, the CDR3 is TGTGCCAGCTCCCCGGGTCTCCCAAGGGAAAACACCATATATTTT.